This T cell receptor (beta chain) was sequenced in a study of blood T cell repertoires in COVID-19. Study in general: Both acute and convalescent COVID-19 samples were obtained from the United States, Italy and Spain.

Only in-frame clones appear in the TCRdb table, and some are missing; sequencing was by immunoSEQ multiplex PCR. The table records some 160,000 clones, approximately 80% of them present only once. Trimming at V came to 0 bases and at J to 0 bases, leaving 4 bases not matched to a gene. Germline CDR1 reads WSHSY; CDR2 reads SAAADI. The CDR3 is 17 residues long. The chain is built from TRBV10-2 and TRBJ2-7; the match to TRBD2 covers 11 bases. The sequence derives from a middle-aged woman who had recovered from COVID-19. The material sequenced was PBMCs or T cells enriched from blood (not recorded which). CDR3 loop: CASSESRTSGPSYEQYF. The CDR3 DNA sequence: TGCGCCAGCAGTGAGTCCAGGACTAGCGGGCCCTCCTACGAGCAGTACTTC.